This TCR beta chain was captured in a study of T cells in Graves' hyperthyroidism and ophthalmopathy. Study-level points and caveats: Ophthalmopathy, which appeared later, was predicted by the model a median around 6 months before onset. Through a model of 13 V-J features, ophthalmopathy was separated from stable hyperthyroidism.

Regions amplified from RNA transcripts were the TCR beta CDR3 regions. TCR CDR3 regions were first amplified by RT-PCR with HTBI primers. TCRdb redid the calling of the multiplex PCR reads with MiXCR, one entry per CDR3 protein. This table has hundreds of thousands of distinct CDR3 sequences, less than 25% appearing once. This clonotype was seen a handful of times. The antigen is unknown. Lactation, pregnancy, other autoimmune disease or uncontrolled infection led to exclusion of patients. Orbital computed tomography, thyroid ultrasound, serum thyroxine and TRAb, and clinical symptoms together informed the diagnoses. Germline assignment: CDR1 LNHNV and CDR2 YYDKDF (reference sequence). CDR3 length: 15 residues. V shed 5 bases, J shed 7 bases, and the junction held 10 bases outside the gene matches.

The receptor was derived from a young man with Graves' ophthalmopathy. The sequenced sample consisted of blood. The chain recombines TRBV15 with TRBJ2-2, with 7 bases identical to TRBD1. In nucleotides, the CDR3 is TGTGCCACCAGCGCGTTTGCAGGGGGTGTCGGGGAGCTGTTTTTT. Encoded protein: CATSAFAGGVGELFF.